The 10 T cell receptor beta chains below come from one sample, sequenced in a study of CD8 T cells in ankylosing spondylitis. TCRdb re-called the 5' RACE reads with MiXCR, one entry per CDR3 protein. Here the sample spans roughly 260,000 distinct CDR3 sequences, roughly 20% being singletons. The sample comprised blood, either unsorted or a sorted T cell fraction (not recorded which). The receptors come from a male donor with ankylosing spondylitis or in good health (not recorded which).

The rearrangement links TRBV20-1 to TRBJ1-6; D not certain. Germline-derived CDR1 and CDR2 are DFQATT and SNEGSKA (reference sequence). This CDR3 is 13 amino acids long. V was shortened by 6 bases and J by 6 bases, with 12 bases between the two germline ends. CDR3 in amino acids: CSAGSSVNSPLHF. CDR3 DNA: TGCAGTGCAGGGAGTTCAGTTAATTCACCCCTCCACTTT.

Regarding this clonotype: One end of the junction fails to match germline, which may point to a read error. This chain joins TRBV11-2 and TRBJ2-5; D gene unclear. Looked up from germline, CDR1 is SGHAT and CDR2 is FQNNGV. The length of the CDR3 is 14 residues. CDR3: CVSSPASFSGTQYF. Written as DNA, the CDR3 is TGTGTCAGCAGCCCCGCGAGTTTTAGTGGGACCCAGTACTTC. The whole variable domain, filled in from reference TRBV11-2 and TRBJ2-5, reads EAGVAQSPRYKIIEKRQSVAFWCNPISGHATLYWYQQILGQGPKLLIQFQNNGVVDDSQLPKDRFSAERLKGVDSTLKIQPAKLEDSAVYLCVSSPASFSGTQYFGPGTRLLVL.

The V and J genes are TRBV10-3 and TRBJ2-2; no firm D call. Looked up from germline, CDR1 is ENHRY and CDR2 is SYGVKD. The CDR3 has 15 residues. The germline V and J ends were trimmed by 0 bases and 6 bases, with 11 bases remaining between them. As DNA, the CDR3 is TGTGCCATCAGTGAGTCGACTGGTGGGGCCGGGGAGCTGTTTTTT. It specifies CAISESTGGAGELFF.

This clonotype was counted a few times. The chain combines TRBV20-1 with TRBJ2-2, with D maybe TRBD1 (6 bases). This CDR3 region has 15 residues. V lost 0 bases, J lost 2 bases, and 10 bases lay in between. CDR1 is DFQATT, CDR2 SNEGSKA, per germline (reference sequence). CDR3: CSARENRDNTGELFF. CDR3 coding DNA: TGCAGTGCTAGAGAGAACAGGGATAACACCGGGGAGCTGTTTTTT.

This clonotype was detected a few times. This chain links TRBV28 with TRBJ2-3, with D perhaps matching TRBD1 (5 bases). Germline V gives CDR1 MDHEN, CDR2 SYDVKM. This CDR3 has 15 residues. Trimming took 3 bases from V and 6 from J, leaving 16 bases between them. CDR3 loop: CASSFWQGGKDTQYF. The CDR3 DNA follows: TGTGCCAGCAGTTTTTGGCAGGGCGGAAAGGATACGCAGTATTTT.

The DNA of the CDR3 is TGCAGCGTTGGGCAACAGGGTAACTCTGGAAACACCATATATTTT. Translation gives CSVGQQGNSGNTIYF. V usage is TRBV29-1 and J usage is TRBJ1-3; D perhaps matches TRBD1 (6 bases). The V end lost 4 bases, the J end lost 0 bases, and 13 bases lay between the germline ends. The CDR3 length is 15 residues. The germline CDR1 and CDR2 sequences are SQVTM and ANQGSEA. Together with reference TRBV29-1 and TRBJ1-3, the CDR3 gives the full variable domain: SAVISQKPSRDICQRGTSLTIQCQVDSQVTMMFWYRQQPGQSLTLIATANQGSEATYESGFVIDKFPISRPNLTFSTLTVSNMSPEDSSIYLCSVGQQGNSGNTIYFGEGSWLTVV.

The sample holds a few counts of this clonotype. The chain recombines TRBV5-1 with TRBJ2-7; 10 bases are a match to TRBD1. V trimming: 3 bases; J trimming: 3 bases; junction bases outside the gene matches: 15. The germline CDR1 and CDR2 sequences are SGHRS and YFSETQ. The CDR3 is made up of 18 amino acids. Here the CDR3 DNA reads TGCGCCAGCAGCTCCTGTCCCTTCTGGGACAGGGGAATCTACGAGCAGTACGTC. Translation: CASSSCPFWDRGIYEQYV.

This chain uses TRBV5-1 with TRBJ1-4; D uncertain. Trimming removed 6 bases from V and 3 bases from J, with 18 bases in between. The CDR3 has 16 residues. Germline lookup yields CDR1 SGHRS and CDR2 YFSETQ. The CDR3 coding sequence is TGCGCCAGCACCCGCGACGGGTTCGGTGCTAATGAAAAACTGTTTTTT. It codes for CASTRDGFGANEKLFF.

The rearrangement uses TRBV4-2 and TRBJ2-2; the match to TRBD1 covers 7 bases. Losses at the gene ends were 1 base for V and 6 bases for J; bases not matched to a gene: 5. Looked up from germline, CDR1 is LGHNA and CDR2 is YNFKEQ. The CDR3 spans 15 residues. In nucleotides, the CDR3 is TGTGCCAGCAGCCAAGGGGACAGAGGATCCGGGGAGCTGTTTTTT. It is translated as CASSQGDRGSGELFF.

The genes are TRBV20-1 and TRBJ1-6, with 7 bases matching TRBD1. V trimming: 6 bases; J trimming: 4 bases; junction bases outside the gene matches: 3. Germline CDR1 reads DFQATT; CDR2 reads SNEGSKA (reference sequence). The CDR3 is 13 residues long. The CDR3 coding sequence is TGCAGTGCACGACAGGGTTATAATTCACCCCTCCACTTT. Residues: CSARQGYNSPLHF.